The TCR beta chain under discussion was sequenced for a study of cytomegalovirus exposure and HLA in healthy donors. Findings and limits, study-wide: Later analysis identified a missense DCLRE1C variant that was linked to TCR beta V- and J-gene trimming.

Turning to this clone: Its antigen is as yet unknown.

There are 16 residues in the CDR3. In germline, CDR1 is SGHRS, CDR2 YFSETQ. V was clipped by 4 bases and J by 8 bases; unmatched bases: 15. The PCR used 60 Vbeta and 13 Jbeta primers. The table came from immunoSEQ multiplex PCR; TCRdb's copy has only in-frame clones and leaves some out. The table shows roughly 120,000 clones, with 82% occurring only once. The receptor was isolated from a woman under 30 in good health and CMV-seronegative. The rearrangement links TRBV5-1 to TRBJ1-2; TRBD1 matches 9 bases. The sample comprised PBMCs. In nucleotides, the CDR3 is TGCGCCAGCAGCAACTATCCGGGACAGGGTAGCGGGGGCTACACCTTC. Protein sequence: CASSNYPGQGSGGYTF.